This T cell receptor beta chain was sequenced during a study of T cell responses to AZD1222 COVID-19 vaccine. The repertoire was sequenced with immunoSEQ multiplex PCR; TCRdb's copy has only in-frame clones and lacks some. The sample carries 100,000 to 150,000 clones, 91% recorded once. The V end was cut by 2 bases, the J end by 4 bases, with 8 bases between. This CDR3 is 13 amino acids long. Germline CDR1 is ENHRY and CDR2 is SYGVKD. Overall study results and limits: Increases in Spike-specific TCR breadth and depth were seen after two AZD1222 doses. Only a handful of individuals given AZD1222 were seropositive at baseline.

Turning to this clone: Its antigen is undetermined.

The sample in question was peripheral blood, obtained 28 days after the second AZD1222 dose. The chain employs TRBV10-3 and TRBJ1-2; the D gene is possibly TRBD1 (6 bases). The sequence came from an adult who received the AZD1222 COVID-19 vaccine. Here the CDR3 reads CAISEGQLYGYTF. The CDR3 DNA follows: TGTGCCATCAGTGAGGGACAGCTCTATGGCTACACCTTC.